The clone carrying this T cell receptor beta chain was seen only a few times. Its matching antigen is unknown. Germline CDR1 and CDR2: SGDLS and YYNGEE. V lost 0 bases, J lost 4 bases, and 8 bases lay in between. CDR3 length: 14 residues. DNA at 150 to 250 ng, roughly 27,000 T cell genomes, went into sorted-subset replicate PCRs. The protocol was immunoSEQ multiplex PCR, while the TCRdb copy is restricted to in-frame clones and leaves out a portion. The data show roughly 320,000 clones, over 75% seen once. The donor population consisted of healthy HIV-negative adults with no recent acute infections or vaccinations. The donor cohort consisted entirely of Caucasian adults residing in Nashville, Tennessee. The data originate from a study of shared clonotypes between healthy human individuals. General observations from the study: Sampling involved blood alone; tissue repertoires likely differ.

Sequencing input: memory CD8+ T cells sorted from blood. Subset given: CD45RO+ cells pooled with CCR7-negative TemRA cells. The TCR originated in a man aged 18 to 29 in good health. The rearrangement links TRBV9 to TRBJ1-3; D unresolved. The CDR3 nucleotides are TGTGCCAGCAGCGTAGGGGCAGAGGGAAACACCATATATTTT. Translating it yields CASSVGAEGNTIYF.